The subject of this entry is one T cell receptor (beta chain). This record comes from a study of blood T cell repertoires in COVID-19. Overall study context: PBMCs, B-cell-depleted T cells, or T cells provided the cDNA or gDNA that made up the material.

Per the original data handling: Quantification of nucleated cells was approximated via reference gene primer amplification. Only in-frame clones appear in the TCRdb table, and some are missing; sequencing was by immunoSEQ multiplex PCR. Clone size and V and J calls were adopted from that table, with D and trimming inferred from the DNA. The sample consists of tens of thousands of clones, around 88% of them appearing once. This CDR3 has 13 amino acids. Germline CDR1 reads GTSNPN; CDR2 reads SVGIG (reference sequence). The ends were cut back, 8 bases at V and 8 bases at J, with 18 bases in the middle. This clonotype originated in a man between 60 and 70 years old with acute or convalescent COVID-19. Sequencing was performed on peripheral blood. This chain links TRBV30 with TRBJ1-4, with D unclear. CDR3 sequence (DNA): TGTGCCCTTGAGGGAGGGTGGGGAGAAAAACTGTTTTTT. Translation: CALEGGWGEKLFF.